This T cell receptor (beta chain) appears in the sequencing data of a study of neurological immune-mediated disorders. About this clonotype: An end of the junction differs from the germline gene, which may be a read error.

Each CDR3 protein is one row after TCRdb ran MiXCR on the 5' RACE reads. The sample carries 55,000 to 65,000 distinct CDR3 sequences, 3.7% recorded once. The CDR3 is 13 amino acids. The V gene's germline CDR1 is PRHDT and CDR2 FYEKMQ (reference sequence). The rearrangement joins TRBV13 to TRBJ2-1; no definite D call. Sequencing used PBMCs. This TCR came from a woman aged 50 to 65 with multiple sclerosis. As DNA, the CDR3 is TGTGCCATGGGCCCCGGGCTCCTGGATGAGCAGTTCTTT. Translated: CAMGPGLLDEQFF.